Listed below are T cell receptor beta chains from one sample, sequenced in a study of T-cell memory formation after mild COVID-19. TCRdb called the 5' RACE reads again in MiXCR, with one record for every CDR3 protein. The data contain 140,000 to 150,000 distinct CDR3 sequences, approximately 26% of them singletons. Sequencing was performed on PBMCs or a T cell subset sorted from them (not recorded which). These receptors originate from an adult woman who had mild COVID-19 (a few samples of this study predate the infection). Cell type and time point are not known. Each CDR3 is given with its conserved first and last residue. The D gene is left open where the match is weak.

J gene: TRBJ2-1; D gene: TRBD2; V gene: TRBV7-8; CDR3 protein: CASTEEVLAEINEQFF
J gene: TRBJ2-1; D gene: TRBD2; V gene: TRBV6-5; CDR3 protein: CASSSSLAASYNEQFF
J gene: TRBJ2-1; D gene: TRBD2; V gene: TRBV4-3; CDR3 protein: CASSQAPGLAENNEQFF
J gene: TRBJ2-3; D gene: NA; V gene: TRBV15; CDR3 protein: CATRLLGGQGDTQYF
J gene: TRBJ1-2; D gene: NA; V gene: TRBV6-2/TRBV6-3; CDR3 protein: CASSYAGALGYTF
J gene: TRBJ2-1; D gene: NA; V gene: TRBV24-1; CDR3 protein: CATSDRWVLGGEQFF
J gene: TRBJ2-7; D gene: NA; V gene: TRBV4-3; CDR3 protein: CASSQEIRSSYEQYF
J gene: TRBJ2-7; D gene: NA; V gene: TRBV7-9; CDR3 protein: CASMEEEVSYDQYF
J gene: TRBJ2-3; D gene: NA; V gene: TRBV12-3/TRBV12-4; CDR3 protein: CASSNSGLSTDTQYF
J gene: TRBJ2-1; D gene: TRBD2; V gene: TRBV10-3; CDR3 protein: CASGRTSGNEQFF
J gene: TRBJ2-7; D gene: TRBD2; V gene: TRBV25-1; CDR3 protein: CASSDTGLAFYEQYF
J gene: TRBJ1-1; D gene: TRBD1; V gene: TRBV3-1; CDR3 protein: CASNQGGYTEAFF
J gene: TRBJ2-1; D gene: TRBD2; V gene: TRBV7-7; CDR3 protein: CASSLSGRNEQFF
J gene: TRBJ2-1; D gene: NA; V gene: TRBV11-2; CDR3 protein: CASSSGEMSSYNEQFF
J gene: TRBJ2-3; D gene: TRBD2; V gene: TRBV5-6; CDR3 protein: CASSLLAGGTDTQYF
J gene: TRBJ1-5; D gene: NA; V gene: TRBV18; CDR3 protein: CASSPEGSNQPQHF
J gene: TRBJ1-2; D gene: NA; V gene: TRBV11-2; CDR3 protein: CASSPPSAGDYGYTF
J gene: TRBJ2-1; D gene: NA; V gene: TRBV21-1; CDR3 protein: CASSTRLAGVPIDEQFF
J gene: TRBJ2-5; D gene: NA; V gene: TRBV15; CDR3 protein: CATSRDSPQKWTQYF
J gene: TRBJ2-3; D gene: NA; V gene: TRBV4-1; CDR3 protein: CASSQAVQADTQYF
J gene: TRBJ2-3; D gene: NA; V gene: TRBV29-1; CDR3 protein: CSVELQGNTQYF
J gene: TRBJ2-7; D gene: NA; V gene: TRBV30; CDR3 protein: CAWSLQGIHEQYF
J gene: TRBJ2-1; D gene: NA; V gene: TRBV19; CDR3 protein: CASCRGASSYNEQFF
J gene: TRBJ2-1; D gene: NA; V gene: TRBV7-3; CDR3 protein: CASSPTGSYNEQFF
J gene: TRBJ2-3; D gene: NA; V gene: TRBV27; CDR3 protein: CASSLSLSTDTQYF